These T cell receptor beta chains were read from a single sample in a study of T-cell reconstitution after alpha-beta-depleted transplantation in children. TCRdb recomputed calls from the PCR reads with MiXCR, one row per CDR3 protein. The table has roughly 570,000 distinct CDR3 sequences, 25% to 30% seen once. The sample here was PBMCs, taken before TCRalphabeta/CD19-depleted stem cell transplant. These receptor sequences come from a boy younger than two with Wiskott-Aldrich syndrome, due to receive a stem cell transplant. Both conserved end residues are part of each CDR3. The D gene is left open where the match is weak. Part of the rows lack a size; the others show once, few, many or a class for expanded clones.

J | V | size | D | CDR3 | DNA
TRBJ2-1 | TRBV6-2/TRBV6-3 | . | TRBD1 | CASRLRQGRSSYNEQFF | TGTGCCAGCAGGCTGCGACAGGGGCGAAGCTCCTACAATGAGCAGTTCTTC
TRBJ1-3 | TRBV3-1 | . | . | CASSPWGVTGNTIYF | TGTGCCAGCAGCCCTTGGGGGGTAACTGGAAACACCATATATTTT
TRBJ1-2 | TRBV12-3/TRBV12-4 | few | TRBD1 | CASSLARTGLYGYTF | TGTGCCAGCAGTTTAGCGCGGACAGGGCTCTATGGCTACACCTTC
TRBJ1-1 | TRBV10-3 | few | . | CAISAPGLNTEAFF | TGTGCCATCAGTGCGCCGGGGTTAAACACTGAAGCTTTCTTT
TRBJ2-1 | TRBV7-2 | few | TRBD2 | CASRRTSGTTYNEQFF | TGTGCCAGCAGGCGGACTAGCGGGACTACCTACAATGAGCAGTTCTTC
TRBJ2-3 | TRBV28 | . | . | CASSPGATSTDTQYF | TGTGCCAGCAGTCCGGGAGCGACTAGCACAGATACGCAGTATTTT
TRBJ2-1 | TRBV9 | few | . | CASSVLSSNEQFF | TGTGCCAGCAGCGTACTTTCTAGCAATGAGCAGTTCTTC
TRBJ2-2 | TRBV11-1 | few | TRBD1 | CASSSSRGTGELFF | TGTGCCAGCAGCTCATCCAGGGGGACCGGGGAGCTGTTTTTT
TRBJ2-1 | TRBV28 | few | TRBD2 | CASSFWGLARNNEQFF | TGTGCCAGCAGTTTTTGGGGACTAGCGAGAAACAATGAGCAGTTCTTC
TRBJ1-5 | TRBV19 | . | . | CASSIDPRGTSNQPQHF | TGTGCCAGTAGTATAGATCCCAGGGGCACAAGCAATCAGCCCCAGCATTTT
TRBJ2-4 | TRBV18 | few | . | CASSRQRQNIQYF | TGTGCCAGCTCTAGGCAGAGACAAAACATTCAGTACTTC
TRBJ2-1 | TRBV12-3/TRBV12-4 | . | . | CASSLDRQFRNEQFF | TGTGCCAGCAGTCTAGACAGGCAATTTAGGAATGAGCAGTTCTTC